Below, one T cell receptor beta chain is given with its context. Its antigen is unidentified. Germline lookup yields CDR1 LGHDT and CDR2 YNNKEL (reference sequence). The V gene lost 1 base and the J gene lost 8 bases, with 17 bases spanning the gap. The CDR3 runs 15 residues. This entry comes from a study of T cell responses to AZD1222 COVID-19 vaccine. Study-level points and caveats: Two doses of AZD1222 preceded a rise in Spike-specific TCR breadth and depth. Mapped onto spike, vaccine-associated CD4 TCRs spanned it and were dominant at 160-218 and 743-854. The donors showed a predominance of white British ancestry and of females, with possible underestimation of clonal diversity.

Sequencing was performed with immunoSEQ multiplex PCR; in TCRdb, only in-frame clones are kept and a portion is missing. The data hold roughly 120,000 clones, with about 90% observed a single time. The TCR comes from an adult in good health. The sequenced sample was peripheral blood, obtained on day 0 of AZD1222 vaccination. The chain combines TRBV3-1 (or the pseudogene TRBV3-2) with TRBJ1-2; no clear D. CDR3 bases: TGTGCCAGCAGCCAAGTAGGACGCCGAGTGTCGGGCTACACCTTC. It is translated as CASSQVGRRVSGYTF.